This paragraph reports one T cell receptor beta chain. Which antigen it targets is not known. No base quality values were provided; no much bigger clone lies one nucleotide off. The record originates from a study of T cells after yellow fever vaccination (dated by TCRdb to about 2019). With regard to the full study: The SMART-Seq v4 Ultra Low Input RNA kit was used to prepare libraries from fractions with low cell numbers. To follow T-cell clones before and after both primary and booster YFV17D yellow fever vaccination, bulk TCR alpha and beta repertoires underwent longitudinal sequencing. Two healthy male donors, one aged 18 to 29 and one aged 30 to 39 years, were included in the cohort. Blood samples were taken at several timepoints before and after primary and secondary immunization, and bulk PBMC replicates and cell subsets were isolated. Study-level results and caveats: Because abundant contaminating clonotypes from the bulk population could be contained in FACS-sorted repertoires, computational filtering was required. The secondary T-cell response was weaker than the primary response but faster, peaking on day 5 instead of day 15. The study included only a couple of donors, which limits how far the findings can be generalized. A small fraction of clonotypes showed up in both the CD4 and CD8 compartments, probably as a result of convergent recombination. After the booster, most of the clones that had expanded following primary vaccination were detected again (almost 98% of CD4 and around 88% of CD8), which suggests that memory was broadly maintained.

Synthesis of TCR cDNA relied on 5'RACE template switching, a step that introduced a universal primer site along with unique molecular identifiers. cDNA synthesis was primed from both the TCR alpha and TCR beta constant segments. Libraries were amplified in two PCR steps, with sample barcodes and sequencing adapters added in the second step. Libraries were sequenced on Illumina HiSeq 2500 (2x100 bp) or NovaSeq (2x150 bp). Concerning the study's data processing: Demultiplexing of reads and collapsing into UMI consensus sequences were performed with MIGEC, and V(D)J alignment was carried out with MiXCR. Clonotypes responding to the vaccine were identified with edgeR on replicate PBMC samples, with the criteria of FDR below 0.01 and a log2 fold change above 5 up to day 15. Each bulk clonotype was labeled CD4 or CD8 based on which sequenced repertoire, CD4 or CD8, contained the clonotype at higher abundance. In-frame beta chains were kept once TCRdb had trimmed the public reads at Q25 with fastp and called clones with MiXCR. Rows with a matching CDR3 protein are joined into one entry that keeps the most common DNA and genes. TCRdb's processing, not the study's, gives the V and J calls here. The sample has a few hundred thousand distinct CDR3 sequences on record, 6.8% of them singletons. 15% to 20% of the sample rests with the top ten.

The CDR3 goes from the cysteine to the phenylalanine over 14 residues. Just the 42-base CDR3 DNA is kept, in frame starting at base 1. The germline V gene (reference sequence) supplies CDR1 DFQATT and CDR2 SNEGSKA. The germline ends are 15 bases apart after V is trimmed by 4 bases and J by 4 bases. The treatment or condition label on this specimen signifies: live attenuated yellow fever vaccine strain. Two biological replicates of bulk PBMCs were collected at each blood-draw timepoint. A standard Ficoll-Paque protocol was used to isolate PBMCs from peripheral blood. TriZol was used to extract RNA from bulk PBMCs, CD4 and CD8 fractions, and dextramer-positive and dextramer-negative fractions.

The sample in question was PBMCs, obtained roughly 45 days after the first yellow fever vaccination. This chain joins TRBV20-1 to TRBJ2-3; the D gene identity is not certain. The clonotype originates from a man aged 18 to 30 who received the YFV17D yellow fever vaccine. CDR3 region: CSAKTGSQADTQYF. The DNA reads TGCAGTGCTAAGACGGGTTCCCAGGCAGATACGCAGTATTTT.